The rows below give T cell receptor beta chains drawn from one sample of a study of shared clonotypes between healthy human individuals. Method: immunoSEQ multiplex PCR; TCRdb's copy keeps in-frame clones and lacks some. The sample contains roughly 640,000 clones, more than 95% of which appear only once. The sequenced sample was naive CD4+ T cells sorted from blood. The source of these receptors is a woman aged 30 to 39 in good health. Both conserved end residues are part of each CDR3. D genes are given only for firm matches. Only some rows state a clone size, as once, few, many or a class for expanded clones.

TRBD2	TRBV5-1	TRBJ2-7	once	TGCGCCAGCAGCTTGACTAGCGGGAGCCACGAGCAGTACTTC	CASSLTSGSHEQYF
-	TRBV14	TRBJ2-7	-	TGTGCCAGCAGCCCTTTCCCCTCCTACGAGCAGTACTTC	CASSPFPSYEQYF
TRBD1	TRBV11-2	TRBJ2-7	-	TGTGCCAGCAGCTCCATACTGGGACAGTGGTCCTACGAGCAGTACTTC	CASSSILGQWSYEQYF
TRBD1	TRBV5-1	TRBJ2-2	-	TGCGCCAGCAGCAGGACAGGGGGCACCGGGGAGCTGTTTTTT	CASSRTGGTGELFF
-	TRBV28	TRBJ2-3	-	TGTGCCAGCAGGGGGGAACGGTACAAAGATACGCAGTATTTT	CASRGERYKDTQYF
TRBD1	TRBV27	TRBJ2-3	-	TGTGCCAGCAGTTTTCGGACAGGGCTAAACACAGATACGCAGTATTTT	CASSFRTGLNTDTQYF
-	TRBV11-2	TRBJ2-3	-	TGTGCCAGCAGCTTAGTTGCAGATACGCAGTATTTT	CASSLVADTQYF
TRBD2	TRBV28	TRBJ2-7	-	TGTGCCAGCAGTTTAGCGGGAGGGAGCTCCTACGAGCAGTACTTC	CASSLAGGSSYEQYF
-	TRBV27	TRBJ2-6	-	TGTGCCACCCGAATCAGGGCCTCCTCTGGGGCCAACGTCCTGACTTTC	CATRIRASSGANVLTF
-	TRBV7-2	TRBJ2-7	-	TGTGCCAGCAGCTTAGCAGGGGGGCTCGAGCAGTACTTC	CASSLAGGLEQYF
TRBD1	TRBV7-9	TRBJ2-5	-	TGTGCCAGCAGCCCATGGACAGGGGAAGAGACCCAGTACTTC	CASSPWTGEETQYF
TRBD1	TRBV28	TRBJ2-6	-	TGTGCCAGCAGTTTGGGGACAGGGTTTCCTGGGGCCAACGTCCTGACTTTC	CASSLGTGFPGANVLTF
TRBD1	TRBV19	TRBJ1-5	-	TGTGCCAGCCACCGGGACAGGAATCAGCCCCAGCATTTT	CASHRDRNQPQHF
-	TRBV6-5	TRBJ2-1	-	TGTGCCAGCAGTTACGACTTGCGTGGTTATGAGCAGTTCTTC	CASSYDLRGYEQFF